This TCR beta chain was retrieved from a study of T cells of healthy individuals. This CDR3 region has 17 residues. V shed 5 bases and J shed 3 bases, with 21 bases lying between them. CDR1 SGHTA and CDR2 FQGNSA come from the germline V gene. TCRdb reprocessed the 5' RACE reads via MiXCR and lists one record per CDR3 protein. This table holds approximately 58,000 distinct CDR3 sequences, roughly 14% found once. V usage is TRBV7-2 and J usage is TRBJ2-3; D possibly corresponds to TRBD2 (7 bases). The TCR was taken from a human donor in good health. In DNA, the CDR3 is TGTGCCAGCAGCCCCATTAGGGGGAGGGCCAGGACAGATACGCAGTATTTT. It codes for CASSPIRGRARTDTQYF.